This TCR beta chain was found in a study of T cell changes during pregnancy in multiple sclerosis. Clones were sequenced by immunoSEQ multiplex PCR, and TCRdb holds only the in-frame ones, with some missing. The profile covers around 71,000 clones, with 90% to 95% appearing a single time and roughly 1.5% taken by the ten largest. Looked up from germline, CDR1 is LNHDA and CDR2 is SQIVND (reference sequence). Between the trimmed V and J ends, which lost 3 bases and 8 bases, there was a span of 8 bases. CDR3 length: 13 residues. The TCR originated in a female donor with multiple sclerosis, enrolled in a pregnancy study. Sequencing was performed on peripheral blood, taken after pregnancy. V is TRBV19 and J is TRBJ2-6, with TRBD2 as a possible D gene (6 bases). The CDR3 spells CASSIGGTNVLTF. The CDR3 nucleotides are TGTGCCAGTAGTATTGGAGGGACCAACGTCCTGACTTTC.